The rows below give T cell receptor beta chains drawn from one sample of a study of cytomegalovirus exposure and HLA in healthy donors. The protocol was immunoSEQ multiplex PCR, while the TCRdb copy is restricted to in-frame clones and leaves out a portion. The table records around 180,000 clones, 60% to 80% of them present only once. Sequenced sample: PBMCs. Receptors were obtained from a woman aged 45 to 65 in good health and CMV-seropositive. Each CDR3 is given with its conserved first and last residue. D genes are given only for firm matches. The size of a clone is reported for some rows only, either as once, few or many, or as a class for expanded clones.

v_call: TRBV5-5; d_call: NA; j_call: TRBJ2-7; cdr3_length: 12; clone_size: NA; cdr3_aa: CASSRESYEQYF; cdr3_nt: TGTGCCAGCAGCCGGGAGTCCTACGAGCAGTACTTC
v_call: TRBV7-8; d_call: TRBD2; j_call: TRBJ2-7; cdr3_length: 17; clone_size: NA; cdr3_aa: CASSLSSGGAHSYEQYF; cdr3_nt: TGTGCCAGCAGCCTCTCTAGCGGGGGGGCCCACTCGTACGAGCAGTACTTC
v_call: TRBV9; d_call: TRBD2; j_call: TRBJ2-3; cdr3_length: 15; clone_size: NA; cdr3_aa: CASGSGGSFSDTQYF; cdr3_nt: TGTGCCAGCGGTAGCGGGGGGTCATTTTCAGATACGCAGTATTTT
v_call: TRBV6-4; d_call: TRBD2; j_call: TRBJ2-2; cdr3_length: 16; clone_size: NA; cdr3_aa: CASSEVAGVGTGELFF; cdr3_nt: TGTGCCAGCAGTGAAGTGGCGGGGGTTGGGACCGGGGAGCTGTTTTTT
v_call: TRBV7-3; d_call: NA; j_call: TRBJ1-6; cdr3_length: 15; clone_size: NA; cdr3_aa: CATKPRGGGGSPLHF; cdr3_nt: TGTGCCACCAAGCCTCGGGGGGGTGGCGGGTCACCCCTCCACTTT
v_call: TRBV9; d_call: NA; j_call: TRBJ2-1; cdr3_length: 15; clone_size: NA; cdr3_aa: CASSVSPTGWNAQFF; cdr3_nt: TGTGCCAGCAGCGTATCGCCAACAGGGTGGAATGCGCAGTTCTTC
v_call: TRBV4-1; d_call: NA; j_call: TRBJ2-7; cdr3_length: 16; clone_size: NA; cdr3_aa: CASSQDWRGGTYEQYF; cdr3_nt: TGCGCCAGCAGCCAAGATTGGAGGGGGGGTACCTACGAGCAGTACTTC
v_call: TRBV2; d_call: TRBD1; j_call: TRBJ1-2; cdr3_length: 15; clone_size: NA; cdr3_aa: CASSELGQGANGYTF; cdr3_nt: TGTGCCAGCAGTGAACTAGGACAGGGGGCGAATGGCTACACCTTC
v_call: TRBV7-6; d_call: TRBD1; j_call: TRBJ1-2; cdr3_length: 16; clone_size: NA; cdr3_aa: CASSSYRGRKEDGYTF; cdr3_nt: TGTGCCAGCAGCAGTTACAGGGGGCGCAAGGAGGATGGCTACACCTTC
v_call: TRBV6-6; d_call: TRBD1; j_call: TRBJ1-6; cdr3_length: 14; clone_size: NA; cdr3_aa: CASSKTGDGSPLHF; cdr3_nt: TGTGCCAGCAGTAAAACAGGGGATGGTTCACCCCTCCACTTT
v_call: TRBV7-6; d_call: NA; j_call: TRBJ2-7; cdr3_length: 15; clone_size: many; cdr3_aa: CASSLADTGSYEQYF; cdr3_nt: TGTGCCAGCAGCTTAGCGGACACAGGGAGCTACGAGCAGTACTTC
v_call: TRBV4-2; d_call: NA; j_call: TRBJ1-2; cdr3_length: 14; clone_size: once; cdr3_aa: CASSPRAGHYGYTF; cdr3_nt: TGTGCCAGCAGCCCTAGGGCGGGACACTATGGCTACACCTTC
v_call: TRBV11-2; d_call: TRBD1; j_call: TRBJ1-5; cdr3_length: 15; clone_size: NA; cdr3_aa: CASRRDSIGNQPQHF; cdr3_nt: TGTGCCAGCAGAAGGGACAGTATCGGCAATCAGCCCCAGCATTTT
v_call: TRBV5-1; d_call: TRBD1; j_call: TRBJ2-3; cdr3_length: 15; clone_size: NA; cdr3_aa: CASSIGTGGADTQYF; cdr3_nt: TGCGCCAGCAGCATAGGGACAGGGGGCGCAGATACGCAGTATTTT
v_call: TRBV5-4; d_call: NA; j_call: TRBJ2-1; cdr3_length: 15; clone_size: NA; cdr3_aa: CASSLGGGSYNEQFF; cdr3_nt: TGTGCCAGCAGCTTGGGAGGCGGCTCCTACAATGAGCAGTTCTTC
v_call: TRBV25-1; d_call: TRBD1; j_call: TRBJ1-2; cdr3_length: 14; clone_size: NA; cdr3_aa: CASSPPQGVYGYTF; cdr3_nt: TGTGCCAGCAGTCCACCACAGGGGGTCTATGGCTACACCTTC
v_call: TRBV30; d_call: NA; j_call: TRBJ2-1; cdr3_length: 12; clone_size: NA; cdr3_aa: CAWSVNADEQFF; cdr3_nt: TGTGCCTGGAGTGTAAATGCGGATGAGCAGTTCTTC
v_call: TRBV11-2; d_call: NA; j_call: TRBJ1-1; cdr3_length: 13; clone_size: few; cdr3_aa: CASSLEVRGEAFF; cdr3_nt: TGTGCCAGCAGCTTAGAAGTCCGGGGTGAAGCTTTCTTT
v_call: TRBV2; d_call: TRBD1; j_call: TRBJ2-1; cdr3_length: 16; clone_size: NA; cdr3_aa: CASRRMGQGSYNEQFF; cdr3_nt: TGTGCCAGCAGGAGGATGGGACAGGGTTCTTACAATGAGCAGTTCTTC
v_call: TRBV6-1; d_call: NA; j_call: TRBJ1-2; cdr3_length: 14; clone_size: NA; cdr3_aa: CASRPTASNYGYTF; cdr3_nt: TGTGCCAGCAGGCCGACAGCCTCTAACTATGGCTACACCTTC
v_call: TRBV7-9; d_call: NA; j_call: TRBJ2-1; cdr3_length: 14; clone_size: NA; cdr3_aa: CSSRNRETHNEQFF; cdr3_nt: TGTTCCAGCAGAAACAGGGAAACACACAATGAGCAGTTCTTC
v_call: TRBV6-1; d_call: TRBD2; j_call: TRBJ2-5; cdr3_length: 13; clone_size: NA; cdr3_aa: CASERGNQETQYF; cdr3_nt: TGTGCCAGCGAGCGGGGGAACCAAGAGACCCAGTACTTC
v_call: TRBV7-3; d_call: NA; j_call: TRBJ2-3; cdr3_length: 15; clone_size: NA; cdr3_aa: CASSRRAGATDTQYF; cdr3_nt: TGTGCCAGCAGCCGAAGGGCGGGGGCCACAGATACGCAGTATTTT
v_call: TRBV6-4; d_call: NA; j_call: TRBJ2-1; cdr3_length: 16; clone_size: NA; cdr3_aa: CASSETGSRGSNEQFF; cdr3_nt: TGTGCCAGCAGTGAAACAGGCAGTCGAGGATCCAATGAGCAGTTCTTC
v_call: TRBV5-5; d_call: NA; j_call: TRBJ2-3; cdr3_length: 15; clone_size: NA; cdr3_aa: CASSLGPTSTDTQYF; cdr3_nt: TGTGCCAGCAGCTTGGGTCCAACTAGCACAGATACGCAGTATTTT
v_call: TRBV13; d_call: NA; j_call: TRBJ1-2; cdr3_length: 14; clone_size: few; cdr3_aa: CASSLGRAGPGYTF; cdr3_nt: TGTGCCAGCAGCTTAGGGAGGGCGGGTCCTGGCTACACCTTC
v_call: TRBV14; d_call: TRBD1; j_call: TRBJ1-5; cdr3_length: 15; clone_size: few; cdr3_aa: CASSPRTGAGQPQHF; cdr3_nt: TGTGCCAGCAGCCCGAGGACAGGGGCCGGGCAGCCCCAGCATTTT
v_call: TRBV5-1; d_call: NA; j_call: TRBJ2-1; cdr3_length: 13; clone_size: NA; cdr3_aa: CASSWDFDNEQFF; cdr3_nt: TGCGCCAGCAGCTGGGACTTCGACAATGAGCAGTTCTTC
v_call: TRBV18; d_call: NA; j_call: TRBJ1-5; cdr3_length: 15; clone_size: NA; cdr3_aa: CASSPNRDSNQPQHF; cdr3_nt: TGTGCCAGCTCACCAAACAGGGATAGCAATCAGCCCCAGCATTTT
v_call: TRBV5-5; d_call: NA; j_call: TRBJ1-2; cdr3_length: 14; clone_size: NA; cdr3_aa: CASSLGGPLISYTF; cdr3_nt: TGTGCCAGCAGCTTAGGGGGACCGCTGATTAGCTACACCTTC
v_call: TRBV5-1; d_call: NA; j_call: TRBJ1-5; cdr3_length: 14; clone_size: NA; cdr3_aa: CASSLTGSGQPQHF; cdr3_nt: TGCGCCAGCAGCTTAACAGGGTCGGGTCAGCCCCAGCATTTT
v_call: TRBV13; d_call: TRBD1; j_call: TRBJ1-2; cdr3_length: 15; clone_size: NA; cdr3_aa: CASSPRTGANYGYTF; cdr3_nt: TGTGCCAGCAGCCCCCGGACAGGGGCCAACTATGGCTACACCTTC
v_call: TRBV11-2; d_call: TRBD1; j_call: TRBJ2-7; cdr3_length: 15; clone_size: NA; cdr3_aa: CASSFHETGRHEQYF; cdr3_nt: TGTGCCAGCAGCTTCCACGAGACAGGGCGACACGAGCAGTACTTC
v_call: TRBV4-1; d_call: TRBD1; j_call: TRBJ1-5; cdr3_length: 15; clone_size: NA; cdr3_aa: CASSQWDSRNQPQHF; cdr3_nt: TGCGCCAGCAGCCAATGGGACAGCCGCAATCAGCCCCAGCATTTT
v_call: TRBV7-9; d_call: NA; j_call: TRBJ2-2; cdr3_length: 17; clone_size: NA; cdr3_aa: CASTIFGQIKNTGELFF; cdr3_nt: TGTGCCAGCACGATCTTCGGACAGATAAAGAACACCGGGGAGCTGTTTTTT
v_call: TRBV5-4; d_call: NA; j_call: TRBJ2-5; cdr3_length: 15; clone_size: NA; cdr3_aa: CASSLEGRPKETQYF; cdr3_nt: TGTGCCAGCAGCTTGGAAGGGAGGCCCAAGGAGACCCAGTACTTC
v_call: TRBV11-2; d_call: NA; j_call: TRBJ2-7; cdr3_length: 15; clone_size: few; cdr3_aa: CASSFDSSSSYEQYF; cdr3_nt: TGTGCCAGCAGCTTCGACAGCTCCAGCTCCTACGAGCAGTACTTC
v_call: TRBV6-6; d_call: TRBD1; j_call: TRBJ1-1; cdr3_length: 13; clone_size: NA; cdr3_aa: CASSSEGALRAFF; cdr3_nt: TGTGCCAGCAGCTCCGAGGGGGCATTAAGAGCTTTCTTT
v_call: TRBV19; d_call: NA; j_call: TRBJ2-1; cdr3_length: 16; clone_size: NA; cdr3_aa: CASSFYRVGSYNEQFF; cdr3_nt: TGTGCCAGTAGTTTTTACAGGGTTGGCTCCTACAATGAGCAGTTCTTC
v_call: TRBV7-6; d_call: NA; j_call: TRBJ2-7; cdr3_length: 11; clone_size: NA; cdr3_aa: CASSLRSEQYF; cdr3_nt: TGTGCCAGCAGCTTAAGGAGCGAGCAGTACTTC
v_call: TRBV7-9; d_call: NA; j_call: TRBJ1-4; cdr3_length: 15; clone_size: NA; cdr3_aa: CASSPSGTTNEKLFF; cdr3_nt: TGTGCCAGCAGCCCGTCGGGGACAACTAATGAAAAACTGTTTTTT
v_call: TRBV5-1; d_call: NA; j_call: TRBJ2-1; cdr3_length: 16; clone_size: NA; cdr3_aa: CASSLGDTFPYNEQFF; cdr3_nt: TGCGCCAGCAGCTTGGGTGACACGTTCCCCTACAATGAGCAGTTCTTC
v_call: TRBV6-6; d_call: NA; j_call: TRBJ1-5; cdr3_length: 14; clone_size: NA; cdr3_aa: CASSYPGNGQPQHF; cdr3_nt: TGTGCCAGCAGTTACCCGGGGAACGGTCAGCCCCAGCATTTT
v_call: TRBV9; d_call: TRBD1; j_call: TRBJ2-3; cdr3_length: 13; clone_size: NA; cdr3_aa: CASSVEGQSTQYF; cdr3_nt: TGTGCCAGCAGCGTAGAGGGACAGAGCACGCAGTATTTT
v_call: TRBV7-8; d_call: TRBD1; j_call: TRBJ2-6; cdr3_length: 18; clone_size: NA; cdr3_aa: CASSSTGQGAGGANVLTF; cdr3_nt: TGTGCCAGCAGCTCAACGGGACAGGGGGCCGGAGGGGCCAACGTCCTGACTTTC
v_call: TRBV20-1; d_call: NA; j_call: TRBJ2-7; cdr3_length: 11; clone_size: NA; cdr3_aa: CSANRPYEQYF; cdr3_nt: TGCAGTGCCAACAGACCCTACGAGCAGTACTTC